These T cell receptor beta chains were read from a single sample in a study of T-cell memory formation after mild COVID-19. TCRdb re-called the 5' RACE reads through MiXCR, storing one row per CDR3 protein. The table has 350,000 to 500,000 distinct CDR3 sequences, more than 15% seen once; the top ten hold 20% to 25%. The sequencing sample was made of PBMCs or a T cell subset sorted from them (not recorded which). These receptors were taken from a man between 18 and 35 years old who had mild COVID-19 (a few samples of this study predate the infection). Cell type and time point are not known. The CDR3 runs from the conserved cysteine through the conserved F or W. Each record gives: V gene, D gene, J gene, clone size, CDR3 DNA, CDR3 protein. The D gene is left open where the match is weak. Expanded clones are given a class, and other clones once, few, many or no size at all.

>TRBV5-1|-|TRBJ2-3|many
TGCGCCAGCAGCTTAGGGGGGGCCCAAGATACGCAGTATTTT
CASSLGGAQDTQYF
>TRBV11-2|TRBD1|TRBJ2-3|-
TGTGCCAGCAGCCTACAGGGGTTTACAGATACGCAGTATTTT
CASSLQGFTDTQYF
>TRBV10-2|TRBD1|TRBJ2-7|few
TGCGCCAGCAGCCCGGGCAGGGACAGCCCCTCCTACGAGCAGTACTTC
CASSPGRDSPSYEQYF
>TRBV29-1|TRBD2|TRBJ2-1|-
TGCAGCGTTGAAGGGCGGGGGGGCAACGATGAGCAGTTCTTC
CSVEGRGGNDEQFF
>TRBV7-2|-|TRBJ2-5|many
TGTGCCAGCAGCGCCGCGGGGGCCCAAGAGACCCAGTACTTC
CASSAAGAQETQYF
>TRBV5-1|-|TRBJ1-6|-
TGCGCCAGCAGCTTCCCAGGAGAAAATTCACCCCTCCACTTT
CASSFPGENSPLHF
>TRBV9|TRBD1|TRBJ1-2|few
TGTGCCAGCAGCACAGGGGACAGTAACTATGGCTACACCTTC
CASSTGDSNYGYTF
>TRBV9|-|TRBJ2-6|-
TGTGCCAGCAGCTCCCCTCTCCCGGCGGGGGCCAACGTCCTGACTTTC
CASSSPLPAGANVLTF
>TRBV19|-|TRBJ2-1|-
TGTGCCAGTAGCACAGAGGGACACCTATACAATGAGCAGTTCTTC
CASSTEGHLYNEQFF
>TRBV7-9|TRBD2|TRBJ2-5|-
TGTGCCAGCAGCCCCCGCGCGCTAGCGGGGTCAGAGACCCAGTACTTC
CASSPRALAGSETQYF
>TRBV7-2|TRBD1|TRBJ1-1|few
TGTGCCAGCAGCCAGGGACAGCGCGACCAAGCTTTCTTT
CASSQGQRDQAFF